This T cell receptor beta chain was observed in a study of regulatory T cells in long-lasting Graves disease. For TCR beta, libraries came from iRepertoire HTBI primers and Arm-PCR of CDR3 regions. TCRdb re-called the multiplex PCR reads with MiXCR, one entry per CDR3 protein. The sample consists of roughly 560,000 distinct CDR3 sequences, more than 10% of them appearing once. The time point denotes: newly diagnosed GD, antithyroid drugs for less than 3 months. Preparation of the TCR library used RNA extracted from PBMCs. This clonotype was counted many times. CDR1 is SGHAT and CDR2 is FQNNGV in the germline V gene. After removal of 1 base from V and 6 bases from J, the junction contained 1 base not matched to a gene. CDR3 length: 14 residues. This sample was shared with a second study, whose subject was T cells in Graves' hyperthyroidism and ophthalmopathy.

The sequenced sample was peripheral blood mononuclear cells (PBMCs), obtained at new diagnosis, from a patient treated with antithyroid drugs. The receptor was isolated from a woman aged 25 to 39 with Graves disease. The chain links TRBV11-2 to TRBJ2-3; 10 bases are a match to TRBD2. The CDR3 reads CASSLVAGGDTQYF. CDR3 sequence (DNA): TGTGCCAGCAGCTTAGTAGCGGGAGGCGATACGCAGTATTTT.